Below are 18 T cell receptor beta chains sequenced from a single sample in a study of radiation and T cells in renal cell carcinoma. The assay was immunoSEQ multiplex PCR, and TCRdb's table has in-frame clones only and misses some. The sample has 95,000 to 150,000 clones, approximately 85% seen once. The time point is: blood 2 weeks post-SBRT. Treatment meaning: 15 Gy SBRT to primary tumor, nephrectomy 4 weeks later. Source: blood, taken from a patient whose treatment included radiotherapy and nephrectomy. The source of these receptors is a man in his fifties with renal cell carcinoma.

The chain recombines TRBV10-3 with TRBJ2-1, with a weak D call TRBD2 (7 bases). The CDR3 runs 16 residues. V lost 3 bases to trimming and J lost 0 bases, with 12 bases between them. Germline V CDR1 and CDR2: ENHRY, SYGVKD. CDR3 nucleotide sequence: TGTGCCATCAGTGATGGGGGGGCGAGCTCCTACAATGAGCAGTTCTTC. Protein sequence: CAISDGGASSYNEQFF.

The chain employs TRBV19 and TRBJ2-7; 7 bases are a match to TRBD2. Trimming took 6 bases from V and 4 from J; bases not matched to a gene: 6. The CDR3 is 13 amino acids. In germline, CDR1 is LNHDA, CDR2 SQIVND (reference sequence). For the CDR3, the DNA is TGTGCCAGTAGCTCTCGGGGGGAGTACGAGCAGTACTTC. Its protein product is CASSSRGEYEQYF.

V usage is TRBV10-3 and J usage is TRBJ1-1; TRBD1 matches at 8 bases. This CDR3 contains 15 residues. Germline V gene lookup returns CDR1 ENHRY and CDR2 SYGVKD. The junction had 11 bases not matched to a gene; V was cut back by 7 bases and J by 4 bases. The CDR3 nucleotides read TGTGCCATCACTCCTTCGACAGGGGAGGGCACTGAAGCTTTCTTT. This translates into CAITPSTGEGTEAFF.

J is TRBJ2-3 and V is TRBV29-1, with D tentatively TRBD1 (6 bases). The germline V and J ends were trimmed by 3 bases and 1 base, with 11 bases remaining between them. The CDR3 covers 14 residues. The germline V gene has CDR1 SQVTM and CDR2 ANQGSEA. The CDR3 nucleotides are TGCAGCGTTGATGAGGCAGGGGGCACAGATACGCAGTATTTT. It encodes CSVDEAGGTDTQYF.

The gene calls are TRBV21-1 and TRBJ2-7; the DNA was not used to check the table's D call, TRBD2. TRBV21-1 is termed a pseudogene. This CDR3 spans 14 amino acids. The CDR3: CASSKGHYHYEQYF. CDR3 DNA sequence: TGTGCCAGCAGCAAAGGCCACTACCATTACGAGCAGTACTTC.

The chain is built from TRBV14 and TRBJ2-7; 7 positions agree with TRBD2. CDR1 and CDR2 (germline): SGHDN, FVKESK. The CDR3 consists of 18 residues. Trimming at V came to 0 bases and at J to 1 base, leaving 12 bases not matched to a gene. The CDR3 here is CASSQDLTSRGGSYEQYF. CDR3 bases: TGTGCCAGCAGCCAAGATCTAACTAGCCGCGGGGGATCCTACGAGCAGTACTTC.

V gene TRBV9 combines with J gene TRBJ2-5, with a possible D match to TRBD1 (5 bases). Per the germline V gene, CDR1 is SGDLS and CDR2 is YYNGEE. The CDR3 runs to 16 residues. V lost 0 bases and J lost 1, with 13 bases in between. Here the CDR3 DNA reads TGTGCCAGCAGCGTAGCAGGGATTGGGCTCCAAGAGACCCAGTACTTC. Translating it yields CASSVAGIGLQETQYF.

This clone was observed a handful of times. V and J are TRBV19 and TRBJ2-7; either TRBD1 or TRBD2 may fit D (5 bases each). Germline V gives CDR1 LNHDA, CDR2 SQIVND (reference sequence). The ends were cut back, 5 bases at V and 6 bases at J, with 14 bases in the middle. The CDR3 has 13 amino acids. As DNA, the CDR3 is TGTGCCAGTAGTCGGGACCCTAGGGGCGAGCAGTACTTC. Protein product: CASSRDPRGEQYF.

The chain joins TRBV5-1 to TRBJ1-1, with D perhaps matching TRBD1 (6 bases). Germline V CDR1 and CDR2: SGHRS, YFSETQ. V was clipped by 3 bases and J by 1 base, with 19 bases between them. This CDR3 is 17 amino acids long. The CDR3 region has the DNA TGCGCCAGCAGCTCTCTTTCCAGACAGGATACGAACACTGAAGCTTTCTTT. Its translation is CASSSLSRQDTNTEAFF. Drawing the rest from reference TRBV5-1 and TRBJ1-1, the complete variable domain is KAGVTQTPRYLIKTRGQQVTLSCSPISGHRSVSWYQQTPGQGLQFLFEYFSETQRNKGNFPGRFSGRQFSNSRSEMNVSTLELGDSALYLCASSSLSRQDTNTEAFFGQGTRLTVV.

The CDR3 is CASSPRSGSYSYNEQFF. DNA for the CDR3: TGTGCCAGCAGCCCACGTAGCGGTTCTTACTCCTACAATGAGCAGTTCTTC. The chain uses TRBV7-9 and TRBJ2-1; D is possibly TRBD2 (6 bases). Germline values: CDR1 SEHNR, CDR2 FQNEAQ (reference sequence). The V end was cut by 5 bases, the J end by 0 bases, with 17 bases between. This CDR3 is built from 17 residues.

The CDR3 region is CASSYGSGRSAYEQYF. In DNA form, the CDR3 reads TGCGCCAGCAGCTACGGAAGCGGGAGATCCGCCTACGAGCAGTACTTC. This chain joins TRBV5-1 and TRBJ2-7; 8 nucleotides agree with TRBD2. CDR1 and CDR2 from the germline V gene are SGHRS and YFSETQ. This CDR3 is 16 amino acids long. V trimming: 3 bases; J trimming: 2 bases; junction bases outside the gene matches: 10.

The J gene is TRBJ2-7, the V gene TRBV5-8; D is unresolved. V lost 4 bases to trimming and J lost 0 bases, with 11 bases between them. Germline values: CDR1 SGHTS, CDR2 YDEGEE. The CDR3 length is 14 residues. The CDR3 nucleotides are TGTGCCAGCAGCCCCGGCCGAAGCTCCTACGAGCAGTACTTC. Amino acid sequence: CASSPGRSSYEQYF.

The chain has TRBV6-5 and TRBJ2-7, with unresolved D. Trimming stripped 6 bases from V and 0 bases from J, with 15 bases between. Germline V lookup: CDR1 MNHEY, CDR2 SVGAGI. The CDR3 is 15 amino acids. CDR3 sequence reads: CASSWDRTSSYEQYF. CDR3 nucleotides: TGTGCCAGCAGCTGGGATAGGACCAGCTCCTACGAGCAGTACTTC.

Notes on this clone: The identical CDR3 is also encoded by other nucleotide sequences in the sample. The chain links TRBV27 to TRBJ2-5; TRBD1 might be the D (5 bases). The CDR3 extends over 12 amino acids. CDR1 and CDR2 (germline): MNHEY, SMNVEV (reference sequence). V was clipped by 5 bases and J by 4 bases, with 8 bases between them. CDR3 nucleotide sequence: TGTGCCAGCAGTCTTCAGGGAGAGACCCAGTACTTC. Amino acids: CASSLQGETQYF.

The chain employs TRBV7-9 and TRBJ2-1; TRBD1 matches 7 bases. The CDR3 runs 15 residues. Trimming took 5 bases from V and 1 from J; bases not matched to a gene: 5. The germline CDR1 and CDR2 sequences are SEHNR and FQNEAQ (reference sequence). CDR3 amino acids: CASSHGDRSYNEQFF. CDR3 nucleotides: TGTGCCAGCAGCCACGGGGACAGATCCTACAATGAGCAGTTCTTC. The variable domain in full, completed from reference TRBV7-9 and TRBJ2-1, reads DTGVSQNPRHKITKRGQNVTFRCDPISEHNRLYWYRQTLGQGPEFLTYFQNEAQLEKSRLLSDRFSAERPKGSFSTLEIQRTEQGDSAMYLCASSHGDRSYNEQFFGPGTRLTVL.

The chain combines TRBV29-1 with TRBJ2-1; D perhaps matches TRBD1 (5 bases). This CDR3 spans 12 amino acids. V was pared by 6 bases and J by 9 bases, with 15 bases between. Germline V gene lookup returns CDR1 SQVTM and CDR2 ANQGSEA. The CDR3 DNA reads as TGCAGCGTCGAAACTACAGGTGTTGAGCAGTTCTTC. As protein: CSVETTGVEQFF.

V usage is TRBV28 and J usage is TRBJ1-5, with TRBD1 as a possible D gene (6 bases). V lost 10 bases and J lost 6, with 19 bases in between. Germline values: CDR1 MDHEN, CDR2 SYDVKM. CDR3 size: 14 residues. CDR3 nucleotide sequence: TGTGCCATCCTCCCACAGGGTTTGGGTCAGCCCCAGCATTTT. Translated: CAILPQGLGQPQHF.

The chain combines TRBV5-1 with TRBJ1-1; 7 bases are a match to TRBD1. J lost 2 bases, V lost 0 bases, and 13 bases had no gene match. There are 18 residues in the CDR3. From germline, CDR1 is SGHRS and CDR2 YFSETQ. CDR3 DNA: TGCGCCAGCAGCTTGGGACCCCGGGACAGCAATGTCAACACTGAAGCTTTCTTT. Protein product: CASSLGPRDSNVNTEAFF.